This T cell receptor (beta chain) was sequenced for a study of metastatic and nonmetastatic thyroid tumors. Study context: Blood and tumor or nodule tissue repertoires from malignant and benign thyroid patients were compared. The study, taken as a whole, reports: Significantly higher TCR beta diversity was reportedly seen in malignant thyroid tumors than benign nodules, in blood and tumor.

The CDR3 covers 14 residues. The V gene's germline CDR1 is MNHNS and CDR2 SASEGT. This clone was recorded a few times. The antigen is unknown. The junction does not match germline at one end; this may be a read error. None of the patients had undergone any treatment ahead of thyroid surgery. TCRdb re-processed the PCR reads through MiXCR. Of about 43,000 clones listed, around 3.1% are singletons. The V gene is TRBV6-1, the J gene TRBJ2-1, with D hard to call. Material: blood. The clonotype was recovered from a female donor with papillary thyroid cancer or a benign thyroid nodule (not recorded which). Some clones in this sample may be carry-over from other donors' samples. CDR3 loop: CASSEANSNNEKFF. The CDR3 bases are TGTGCCAGCAGCGAAGCCAACAGCAACAATGAGAAGTTCTTC.